The 19 T cell receptor beta chains below were found in one sample sequenced in a study of OX40 agonist ivuxolimab in advanced cancers. This table comes from immunoSEQ multiplex PCR, and its TCRdb copy is limited to in-frame clones, with some not included. This sample yields tens of thousands of clones, of which roughly 90% are seen a single time; approximately 0.44% belongs to the top ten. Source: CD4+ or CD8+ T cells sorted from blood, taken in a trial of the OX40 agonist ivuxolimab. Receptor source: an adult with an advanced solid tumor such as melanoma, head and neck, liver or kidney cancer.

The V call is TRBV11-3, the J call TRBJ2-1; no definite D call. The CDR3 consists of 13 residues. CDR1 SGHNT and CDR2 YENEEA come from the germline V gene. V lost 0 bases, J lost 4 bases, and 4 bases lay in between. CDR3 in amino acids: CASSLDLYNEQFF. CDR3 sequence (DNA): TGTGCCAGCAGCTTAGATCTTTACAATGAGCAGTTCTTC.

V gene TRBV11-2 combines with J gene TRBJ2-4; 10 bases line up with TRBD1. Trimming at V came to 1 base and at J to 9 bases, leaving 15 bases not matched to a gene. This CDR3 region has 18 residues. Per the germline V gene, CDR1 is SGHAT and CDR2 is FQNNGV. In nucleotides, the CDR3 is TGTGCCAGCAGCTTAGCTGATACGGGACAGGGGCCCCTTGGCATTCAGTACTTC. Amino acid sequence: CASSLADTGQGPLGIQYF.

The count of this clone is one. The chain carries TRBV4-3 and TRBJ1-3; unclear D gene. The CDR3 sequence is 15 residues long. Germline CDR1 is LGHNA and CDR2 is YSLEER. V shed 1 base and J shed 3 bases, with 10 bases lying between them. The CDR3 is CASSQVVGGGNTIYF. For the CDR3, the DNA is TGCGCCAGCAGCCAAGTTGTAGGCGGTGGAAACACCATATATTTT.

This clone appeared a single time. Other DNA sequences in this specimen translate into the identical CDR3. The chain joins TRBV18 to TRBJ2-7; TRBD1 aligns across 7 bases. Per the germline V gene, CDR1 is KGHSH and CDR2 is LQKENI. The CDR3 covers 14 residues. With 3 bases clipped from V and 4 bases from J, the junction kept 6 bases outside the gene matches. The CDR3 spells CASSPRQGTYEQYF. CDR3 nucleotides: TGTGCCAGCTCACCGCGACAGGGAACGTACGAGCAGTACTTC.

The chain uses TRBV6-5 and TRBJ2-3; 7 bases are shared with TRBD2. The germline V gene has CDR1 MNHEY and CDR2 SVGAGI. This CDR3 region has 15 residues. J was trimmed by 1 base and V by 6 bases; bases with no gene match: 7. CDR3 loop: CASRRGRAGTDTQYF. CDR3 nucleotide sequence: TGTGCCAGCAGACGAGGGAGGGCGGGCACAGATACGCAGTATTTT.

The CDR3 sequence: CASSMGQGDTQYF. In DNA, the CDR3 is TGTGCCAGTAGTATGGGACAGGGAGATACGCAGTATTTT. V and J are TRBV19 and TRBJ2-3, with TRBD1 matching over 9 bases. V shed 3 bases and J 5 bases; nucleotides not matched to a gene: 0. The CDR3 loop spans 13 amino acids. In germline, CDR1 is LNHDA, CDR2 SQIVND (reference sequence).

This clone has just one count. The V and J genes are TRBV18 and TRBJ1-4; the D gene is possibly TRBD1 (6 bases). The CDR3 has 14 amino acids. Trimming shortened V by 3 bases and J by 7 bases, and 12 bases separated the two germline ends. The germline V gene has CDR1 KGHSH and CDR2 LQKENI. The CDR3 loop reads CASSPAGEGEKLFF. CDR3 coding DNA: TGTGCCAGCTCACCGGCAGGGGAAGGTGAAAAACTGTTTTTT.

The chain uses TRBV7-2 and TRBJ2-6; D gene ambiguous. The length of the CDR3 is 16 residues. The V end was cut by 5 bases, the J end by 4 bases, with 15 bases between. CDR1 is SGHTA, CDR2 FQGNSA, per germline. For the CDR3, the DNA is TGTGCCAGCAGCCCGAGTCTAGTTCCCGGGGCCAACGTCCTGACTTTC. As protein: CASSPSLVPGANVLTF.

The chain recombines TRBV11-3 with TRBJ2-1; 7 nucleotides agree with TRBD2. Germline trimming cut 5 bases from V and 12 bases from J; bases unmatched to any gene: 10. The CDR3 consists of 13 residues. Germline V gene lookup returns CDR1 SGHNT and CDR2 YENEEA. The CDR3 here is CASSPPPPGGQFF. The DNA for the CDR3 is TGTGCCAGCAGCCCCCCGCCACCGGGGGGGCAGTTCTTC.

The genes are TRBV6-5 and TRBJ1-2, with D unresolved. The V and J ends lost 5 bases and 4 bases respectively, with 17 bases between them. Germline V gives CDR1 MNHEY, CDR2 SVGAGI. The CDR3 sequence is 15 residues long. The CDR3 protein is CASSLTALDPYGYTF. The CDR3 region has the DNA TGTGCCAGCAGTCTAACGGCCCTCGATCCCTATGGCTACACCTTC.

This chain links TRBV18 with TRBJ1-1; TRBD1 matches at 7 bases. The ends lost 5 bases at V and 0 bases at J; junction bases unmatched: 15. The CDR3 contains 18 residues. Germline loops: CDR1 KGHSH, CDR2 LQKENI. As DNA, the CDR3 is TGTGCCAGCTCAACGCTACCCCCGGGACAGTCCATGAACACTGAAGCTTTCTTT. Translated, it gives CASSTLPPGQSMNTEAFF.

This chain uses TRBV7-9 with TRBJ2-5; D might be TRBD1 or TRBD2, each matching 7 bases. CDR1 and CDR2 from the germline V gene are SEHNR and FQNEAQ (reference sequence). Trimming stripped 4 bases from V and 5 bases from J, with 17 bases between. There are 15 residues in the CDR3. The CDR3 reads CASSSGGVWMETQYF. Written as DNA, the CDR3 is TGTGCCAGCAGCTCAGGGGGGGTTTGGATGGAGACCCAGTACTTC.

This rearrangement joins TRBV5-1 to TRBJ2-3; possible D gene TRBD2, 6 bases. The CDR3 loop spans 14 amino acids. The ends were cut back, 1 base at V and 5 bases at J, with 11 bases in the middle. From germline, CDR1 is SGHRS and CDR2 YFSETQ. The CDR3 DNA sequence: TGCGCCAGCAGCTTGACGGGAGCGGGAGATACGCAGTATTTT. Amino acids: CASSLTGAGDTQYF.

The V call is TRBV5-6, the J call TRBJ2-5; D may be TRBD1 or TRBD2 (5 bases each). V lost 4 bases, J lost 3 bases, and 19 bases lay in between. The germline V gene encodes CDR1 SGHDT and CDR2 YYEEEE. CDR3 length: 16 residues. The CDR3 DNA reads as TGTGCCAGCAGCCCCACCGGGGTGTTACAGGAAGAGACCCAGTACTTC. Translating it yields CASSPTGVLQEETQYF.

V usage is TRBV30 and J usage is TRBJ1-2; 8 nucleotides line up with TRBD1. Looked up from germline, CDR1 is GTSNPN and CDR2 is SVGIG (reference sequence). V lost 2 bases to trimming and J lost 5 bases; unmatched junction nucleotides: 19. This CDR3 spans 18 amino acids. The DNA for the CDR3 is TGTGCCTGGAGTCCGGACAGGGAAACCTCTTTGTCACCATATGGCTACACCTTC. Its translation is CAWSPDRETSLSPYGYTF.

This clone has just one count. CDR3 sequence: CASCASAAHQETQYF. The CDR3 nucleotides read TGTGCCAGCTGTGCCTCGGCAGCACACCAAGAGACCCAGTACTTC. The rearrangement joins TRBV27 to TRBJ2-5; D uncertain. Germline assignment: CDR1 MNHEY and CDR2 SMNVEV (reference sequence). Trimming removed 8 bases at V and 0 bases at J, with 16 bases between. CDR3 length: 15 residues.

J is TRBJ2-1 and V is TRBV30; D is uncertain. The length of the CDR3 is 11 residues. The germline V and J ends were trimmed by 2 bases and 9 bases, with 8 bases remaining between them. Germline CDR1 is GTSNPN and CDR2 is SVGIG (reference sequence). CDR3 in amino acids: CAWSPAAEQFF. The CDR3 nucleotides are TGTGCCTGGAGTCCTGCGGCTGAGCAGTTCTTC.

This chain joins TRBV5-1 and TRBJ2-7, with a weak D call TRBD1 (5 bases). The germline V and J ends were trimmed by 2 bases and 0 bases, with 6 bases remaining between them. Germline values: CDR1 SGHRS, CDR2 YFSETQ. CDR3 size: 13 residues. The CDR3 bases are TGCGCCAGCAGCTTCCAGGGCTCCTACGAGCAGTACTTC. Protein: CASSFQGSYEQYF.

The CDR3 here is CASSLRLAGATDTQYF. CDR3 coding DNA: TGTGCCAGCAGCTTAAGACTAGCGGGAGCGACAGATACGCAGTATTTT. V usage is TRBV7-2 and J usage is TRBJ2-3; 12 positions agree with TRBD2. Per germline, CDR1 SGHTA and CDR2 FQGNSA. V gave up 2 bases and J gave up 3 bases; unmatched junction bases: 3. This CDR3 region has 16 residues.